The clone carrying this T cell receptor (beta chain) was counted only a few times. Its antigen is not identified. Construction of TCR beta libraries relied on iRepertoire HTBI primers and on Arm-PCR targeting CDR3 regions. TCRdb ran MiXCR on the multiplex PCR reads and lists one entry per CDR3 protein. The sample holds 350,000 to 500,000 distinct CDR3 sequences, 20% to 25% seen once. The data originate from a study of regulatory T cells in long-lasting Graves disease. The CDR3 covers 16 residues. V dropped 0 bases and J dropped 2 bases, with 14 bases sitting between them. CDR1 is SQVTM and CDR2 is ANQGSEA in the germline V gene. Whole-study findings and limits: Patients with persistent disease showed a bias toward TRBV28, TRBJ1-2 and TRBJ2-5. The study examined only peripheral blood, not thyroid tissue.

Sample time point: persistent/refractory GD, antithyroid drugs over 5 years with positive TRAb. PBMCs provided the RNA from which the TCR library was made. It was by American Thyroid Association guidelines that Graves' disease was diagnosed. The origin of this receptor is a female donor with Graves disease. The rearrangement links TRBV29-1 to TRBJ2-4; no clear D gene. The specimen was peripheral blood mononuclear cells (PBMCs), collected when the disease was refractory, from a patient treated with antithyroid drugs. CDR3 sequence reads: CSVEDSFRGSKNIQYF. The CDR3, as DNA: TGCAGCGTTGAAGACTCCTTTAGAGGTTCCAAAAACATTCAGTACTTC.